This TCR beta chain appears in the sequencing data of a study of prognosis after radiotherapy for stage I lung cancer. Study context: Stage I non-small cell lung cancer patients were enrolled between April 2018 and January 2019. Medical inoperability was the status assigned to all non-small cell lung cancer patients.

Ten or more counts support this clonotype. Its matching antigen is unknown. The blood draw at each of two time points yielded about 6 milliliters of peripheral blood. Genomic DNA was subjected to two-round multiplex PCR for amplification of TCR beta CDR3. Specific primers for each TRBV and TRBJ gene were what first-round PCR used. Using its own MiXCR run on the multiplex PCR reads, TCRdb lists one record per CDR3 protein. The table has tens of thousands of distinct CDR3 sequences, about 41% seen once. General study points: Patients who went on to get distant metastases had lower Shannon entropy after stereotactic body radiation therapy.

The CDR3 consists of 14 residues. V gave up 5 bases and J gave up 7 bases, with 14 bases separating them. The germline V gene has CDR1 SGHAT and CDR2 FQNNGV. The material sequenced was PBMCs, taken before or after stereotactic body radiation therapy (not recorded which). The source is a donor over 45 with non-small cell lung cancer. V is TRBV11-2 and J is TRBJ1-4; no definite D call. The CDR3 spells CASSPFPASEKLFF. The CDR3 coding sequence is TGTGCCAGCAGCCCCTTCCCCGCTAGTGAAAAACTGTTTTTT.